These 25 T cell receptor beta chains were sequenced from one sample in a study of vaccination and CD4 T cells after COVID-19. The Oncomine TCR Beta short-read assay was applied to DNA of cultured CD4+ T cells. TCRdb reprocessed the PCR reads via MiXCR and lists one record per CDR3 protein. The data contain some 20,000 distinct CDR3 sequences, approximately 50% of them singletons. Antigens for these TCRs are unknown. Indicated treatment: roughly 10-day PBMC culture with coronavirus spike peptide pools or control peptides (ViraFEST assay). Sequencing used cultured CD4+ T cells from blood. The origin of the receptors is a human donor with COVID-19.

This clonotype was observed a handful of times. V usage is TRBV19 and J usage is TRBJ1-2; D ambiguous. This CDR3 region has 13 residues. Deletions cut 1 base from V and 3 bases from J, with 6 bases between. Germline CDR1 reads LNHDA; CDR2 reads SQIVND (reference sequence). This CDR3 is CASSIGVDYGYTF. CDR3 DNA sequence: TGTGCCAGTAGTATAGGAGTAGACTATGGCTACACCTTC.

The V and J genes are TRBV19 and TRBJ2-5; 7 bases are shared with TRBD2. CDR1 is LNHDA and CDR2 is SQIVND in the germline V gene (reference sequence). With 5 bases clipped from V and 1 base from J, the junction kept 4 bases outside the gene matches. There are 14 residues in the CDR3. In DNA form, the CDR3 reads TGTGCCAGTAGTGGAGGACTAGTCCAAGAGACCCAGTACTTC. Residues: CASSGGLVQETQYF. Together with reference TRBV19 and TRBJ2-5, the CDR3 gives the full variable domain: DGGITQSPKYLFRKEGQNVTLSCEQNLNHDAMYWYRQDPGQGLRLIYYSQIVNDFQKGDIAEGYSVSREKKESFPLTVTSAQKNPTAFYLCASSGGLVQETQYFGPGTRLLVL.

The V call is TRBV9, the J call TRBJ1-1; 9 bases line up with TRBD1. The CDR3 is 16 residues long. Looked up from germline, CDR1 is SGDLS and CDR2 is YYNGEE. V dropped 1 base and J dropped 4; count of bases not matched to a gene: 8. CDR3 sequence (DNA): TGTGCCAGCAGCGTATCCGGACAGGGGTATGGCACTGAAGCTTTCTTT. Protein sequence: CASSVSGQGYGTEAFF.

The chain uses TRBV3-1 and TRBJ1-2; D is unresolved. In germline, CDR1 is LGHDT, CDR2 YNNKEL (reference sequence). With 0 bases removed from V and 3 bases from J, the gap between germline ends came to 14 bases. The CDR3 loop spans 16 amino acids. The CDR3 here is CASSQERSGRDYGYTF. CDR3 bases: TGTGCCAGCAGCCAAGAAAGGAGCGGGAGGGACTATGGCTACACCTTC.

The chain couples TRBV6-1 to TRBJ1-2, with D possibly TRBD1 on 6 matching bases. The CDR3 has 15 residues. Germline V gene data show CDR1 as MNHNS and CDR2 as SASEGT. V was cut by 2 bases and J by 4 bases, with 14 bases left in between. CDR3 amino acids: CASSEPGGPRYGYTF. The CDR3 DNA reads as TGTGCCAGCAGTGAACCTGGGGGGCCCCGCTATGGCTACACCTTC.

The chain recombines TRBV12-3 or TRBV12-4 with TRBJ1-6; no clear D gene. V shed 5 bases and J shed 5 bases, with 10 bases lying between them. CDR3 length: 14 residues. The CDR3 DNA sequence: TGTGCCAGCAGTCGGAGACACGATAATTCACCCCTCCACTTT. It translates to CASSRRHDNSPLHF.

The J gene is TRBJ2-7, the V gene TRBV6-1; no clear D gene. Germline loops: CDR1 MNHNS, CDR2 SASEGT. Trimming pared 5 bases from V and 5 bases from J, leaving 7 bases between. This CDR3 comprises 11 residues. The CDR3 reads CASSKLHEQYF. CDR3 sequence (DNA): TGTGCCAGCAGTAAACTACACGAGCAGTACTTC.

This clonotype was seen more than once but under ten times. The chain is built from TRBV12-3 or TRBV12-4 and TRBJ1-5; weak D call: TRBD1 (5 bases). With 7 bases removed from V and 6 bases from J, the gap between germline ends came to 16 bases. CDR3 length: 14 amino acids. CDR3 nucleotide sequence: TGTGCCAGCACTCTCGTGGGGGAGCGTCAGCCCCAGCATTTT. Amino acid sequence: CASTLVGERQPQHF.

This clonotype was seen more than once but under ten times. CDR3 residues: CASSEGPSSPLHF. CDR3 sequence (DNA): TGTGCCAGCAGTGAAGGCCCTTCTTCACCCCTCCACTTT. The genes are TRBV6-1 and TRBJ1-6; D gene uncertain. Trimming stripped 1 base from V and 9 bases from J, with 7 bases between. The CDR3 length is 13 residues. Germline V CDR1 and CDR2: MNHNS, SASEGT.

V usage is TRBV12-3 or TRBV12-4 and J usage is TRBJ2-5; 12 positions agree with TRBD1. V shed 6 bases and J 4 bases; nucleotides not matched to a gene: 6. This CDR3 region has 15 residues. Written as DNA, the CDR3 is TGTGCCAGCAGCCCCGGGACAGGGGGCAGAGAGACCCAGTACTTC. Translating gives CASSPGTGGRETQYF.

This clonotype was recorded a few times. Germline and junction disagree at one end, which may indicate a read error. The V gene is TRBV7-7, the J gene TRBJ1-5; 11 bases line up with TRBD1. Germline V gene sequence: CDR1 SSHAT, CDR2 FNYEAQ (reference sequence). The CDR3 is made up of 18 amino acids. In nucleotides, the CDR3 is TGTGCTAGCAGCTTAGCTTCCCGGACAGGGGGCGCGAGGCAGCCCCAGCATTTT. Encoded protein: CASSLASRTGGARQPQHF.

The CDR3 sequence is CASSSGTGGFTEAFF. The CDR3 DNA sequence: TGTGCCAGCAGTTCCGGGACAGGGGGTTTCACTGAAGCTTTCTTT. The rearrangement links TRBV6-5 to TRBJ1-1; 11 nucleotides match TRBD1. V lost 4 bases, J lost 4 bases, and 5 bases stayed unmatched. From germline, CDR1 is MNHEY and CDR2 SVGAGI. The CDR3 consists of 15 residues.

Points on this clonotype: One end of the junction fails to match germline, which may point to a read error. The genes are TRBV5-5 and TRBJ2-7; 11 bases map to TRBD1. CDR3 length: 16 residues. CDR1 and CDR2 from the germline V gene are SGHKS and YYEKEE (reference sequence). CDR3 coding DNA: TGCGCCAGCAGCCCGAGGGTGGGACAGGGGGCCTACGAGCAGTACTTC. This sequence encodes CASSPRVGQGAYEQYF.

This clonotype has just a few counts. The chain is built from TRBV2 and TRBJ2-2; 11 nucleotides line up with TRBD2. The CDR3 has 16 amino acids. From germline, CDR1 is SNHLY and CDR2 FYNNEI. V dropped 3 bases and J dropped 4; count of bases not matched to a gene: 4. CDR3 nucleotide sequence: TGTGCCAGCAGTGAGAGTAGCGGGGGGGGCACCGGGGAGCTGTTTTTT. It is translated as CASSESSGGGTGELFF.

This clonotype was seen a handful of times. The chain has TRBV7-9 and TRBJ2-3; 12 nucleotides agree with TRBD2. Germline V gene sequence: CDR1 SEHNR, CDR2 FQNEAQ (reference sequence). The CDR3 is 17 amino acids. V gave up 2 bases and J gave up 3 bases; unmatched junction bases: 6. The CDR3 loop is CASSLYGTSGSTDTQYF. The CDR3 nucleotides read TGTGCCAGCAGCTTATACGGGACTAGCGGGTCTACAGATACGCAGTATTTT.

The chain combines TRBV6-1 with TRBJ2-7; tentatively, D is TRBD1 or TRBD2 (6 bases each). Germline loops: CDR1 MNHNS, CDR2 SASEGT. The CDR3 spans 14 residues. V lost 6 bases and J lost 2, with 14 bases in between. CDR3 sequence: CASRATEGAYEQYF. CDR3 DNA sequence: TGTGCCAGCAGAGCGACGGAGGGGGCCTACGAGCAGTACTTC.

The chain combines TRBV5-8 with TRBJ2-3; D is ambiguous. Trimming left V 0 bases short and J 1 base short, with 6 bases between. This CDR3 is built from 14 residues. The germline gives CDR1 SGHTS, CDR2 YDEGEE. The CDR3 is CASSLGRRTDTQYF. CDR3 sequence (DNA): TGTGCCAGCAGCTTGGGCCGACGCACAGATACGCAGTATTTT.

The rearrangement uses TRBV11-2 and TRBJ2-2, with 9 bases fitting TRBD1. Looked up from germline, CDR1 is SGHAT and CDR2 is FQNNGV. The CDR3 totals 15 residues. Trimming cost V 5 bases and J 6 bases; bases outside gene matches: 7. This CDR3 is CASSAWGQGSGELFF. In DNA, the CDR3 is TGTGCCAGCAGCGCCTGGGGACAGGGTTCCGGGGAGCTGTTTTTT.

The DNA for the CDR3 is TGTGCCAGCAGCTTTCCGGACTCCACAGATACGCAGTATTTT. Protein sequence: CASSFPDSTDTQYF. This rearrangement joins TRBV12-1 to TRBJ2-3; TRBD2, as called in the table, went unchecked against the DNA. TRBV12-1 is a known pseudogene. This CDR3 is built from 14 residues.

V and J are TRBV4-3 and TRBJ1-2; 8 positions agree with TRBD1. The CDR3 is 15 amino acids. In germline, CDR1 is LGHNA, CDR2 YSLEER. J was trimmed by 4 bases and V by 1 base; bases with no gene match: 5. The CDR3 is CASSQAAGGGYGYTF. As DNA, the CDR3 is TGCGCCAGCAGCCAAGCTGCAGGGGGCGGCTATGGCTACACCTTC.

The V and J genes are TRBV27 and TRBJ1-2, with TRBD1 matching 11 bases. This CDR3 comprises 15 residues. Germline CDR1 is MNHEY and CDR2 is SMNVEV (reference sequence). V lost 2 bases, J lost 4 bases, and 3 bases stayed unmatched. The CDR3 spells CASSLQGQGGYGYTF. CDR3 coding DNA: TGTGCCAGCAGTTTACAGGGACAGGGGGGCTATGGCTACACCTTC.

The rearrangement joins TRBV21-1 to TRBJ1-1; the D call of TRBD1 is as the table states it, not checked on the DNA. TRBV21-1 is a pseudogene locus. The CDR3 has 17 residues. The CDR3 DNA sequence: TGTGCCAGCAGCAAAGATTGCACAGGGACGGTGGACACTGAAGCTTTCTTT. It translates to CASSKDCTGTVDTEAFF.

The chain has TRBV20-1 and TRBJ1-5; TRBD1 is a possible D gene (5 bases). V was clipped by 6 bases and J by 1 base, with 13 bases between them. Germline V lookup: CDR1 DFQATT, CDR2 SNEGSKA (reference sequence). The CDR3 has 14 residues. In DNA form, the CDR3 reads TGCAGTGCAACGGGACGGCGAAGCAATCAGCCCCAGCATTTT. It translates to CSATGRRSNQPQHF.

The chain carries TRBV20-1 and TRBJ2-7, with D perhaps matching TRBD2 (5 bases). V shed 3 bases and J shed 2 bases, with 11 bases lying between them. Germline CDR1 reads DFQATT; CDR2 reads SNEGSKA (reference sequence). The CDR3 is made up of 13 amino acids. The CDR3 sequence: CSASGDMAYEQYF. CDR3 DNA: TGCAGTGCTAGCGGGGATATGGCCTACGAGCAGTACTTC.

The J gene is TRBJ2-3, the V gene TRBV10-3, with TRBD1 matching over 8 bases. With 11 bases clipped from V and 4 bases from J, the junction kept 17 bases outside the gene matches. Germline CDR1 and CDR2: ENHRY and SYGVKD. The CDR3 totals 16 residues. CDR3: CAGQRERTGNADTQYF. The CDR3 region has the DNA TGTGCCGGCCAACGCGAACGGACAGGGAATGCAGATACGCAGTATTTT.